This TCR beta chain was sequenced in a study of blood T cells in healthy people across ages. The study's findings and limits: With age, beta diversity per million T cells declined roughly linearly, significantly by approximately 40. Possibly, changes in expanded clonotypes were confounded because donor CMV status was unknown.

The V and J ends lost 1 base and 11 bases respectively, with 15 bases between them. This CDR3 spans 13 amino acids. Germline CDR1 reads SGHRS; CDR2 reads YFSETQ. Combining a sample-barcoded 5' primer with a J-beta primer mix, a second PCR ran for about 7 to 11 cycles. Each sample yielded at least 2.5 million CDR3-containing paired-end reads. Each CDR3 protein gets one entry after TCRdb re-called the 5' RACE reads with MiXCR. The sample lists roughly 800,000 distinct CDR3 sequences, 35% to 40% seen once, with 13% in the top ten. As for this clonotype: The antigen is not known.

The sequencing sample was made of blood. The TCR sequence derives from a young man in good health. This chain joins TRBV5-1 and TRBJ2-5; D is uncertain. CDR3 nucleotides: TGCGCCAGCAGCTTGCAGGTCGACGGTGTACAGTACTTC. It encodes CASSLQVDGVQYF.